Following are 17 T cell receptor beta chains from one sample sequenced in a study of blood T cell repertoires in COVID-19. Measured with immunoSEQ multiplex PCR; TCRdb has only the in-frame clones, and not every one. Of about 73,000 clones in the sample, over 60% were seen once. The sample was peripheral blood. Receptor source: a man between 70 and 80 years old with COVID-19, enrolled during active disease.

V usage is TRBV28 and J usage is TRBJ2-7; no definite D call. Germline CDR1 MDHEN, CDR2 SYDVKM. The CDR3 loop spans 11 amino acids. V dropped 8 bases and J dropped 2 bases, with 7 bases sitting between them. The CDR3 DNA follows: TGTGCCAGCGCGACAACCTACGAGCAGTACTTC. Its protein product is CASATTYEQYF.

The CDR3 reads CASSYIPSGTGELFF. The CDR3, as DNA: TGTGCCAGCAGTTACATCCCTAGCGGGACCGGGGAGCTGTTTTTT. V and J are TRBV6-5 and TRBJ2-2, with 8 nucleotides matching TRBD2. The CDR3 is 15 residues long. CDR1 and CDR2 from the germline V gene are MNHEY and SVGAGI. J was trimmed by 5 bases and V by 2 bases; bases with no gene match: 4.

The rearrangement joins TRBV14 to TRBJ1-2; TRBD1 agrees at 8 bases. This CDR3 has 15 residues. The V gene's germline CDR1 is SGHDN and CDR2 FVKESK. Losses at the gene ends were 4 bases for V and 5 bases for J; bases not matched to a gene: 9. This chain's CDR3 is CASSRRTGNLYGYTF. CDR3 bases: TGTGCCAGCAGCCGCCGGACAGGGAATCTTTATGGCTACACCTTC.

The chain couples TRBV19 to TRBJ1-1, with TRBD1 identical over 7 bases. The germline V gene has CDR1 LNHDA and CDR2 SQIVND (reference sequence). With V trimmed by 1 base and J by 4 bases, 6 bases remained unmatched. This CDR3 has 15 amino acids. The DNA of the CDR3 is TGTGCCAGTAGTATAGCGGGCGCAGGGGGCACTGAAGCTTTCTTT. It codes for CASSIAGAGGTEAFF.

The gene calls are TRBV28 and TRBJ2-1; D ambiguous. The CDR3 runs 13 residues. From germline, CDR1 is MDHEN and CDR2 SYDVKM. The germline V and J ends were trimmed by 9 bases and 0 bases, with 9 bases remaining between them. CDR3 bases: TGTGCCAGTGGGCTAAGCTCCTACAATGAGCAGTTCTTC. Protein: CASGLSSYNEQFF.

V gene TRBV30 combines with J gene TRBJ2-7; D perhaps matches TRBD1 (5 bases). Germline V gene sequence: CDR1 GTSNPN, CDR2 SVGIG (reference sequence). V lost 2 bases, J lost 6 bases, and 14 bases lay in between. This CDR3 is 13 amino acids long. The CDR3 DNA is TGTGCCTGGAGTTGGGTACAGGTCGGCGAGCAGTACTTC. This translates into CAWSWVQVGEQYF. Drawing the rest from reference TRBV30 and TRBJ2-7, the complete variable domain is SQTIHQWPATLVQPVGSPLSLECTVEGTSNPNLYWYRQAAGRGLQLLFYSVGIGQISSEVPQNLSASRPQDRQFILSSKKLLLSDSGFYLCAWSWVQVGEQYFGPGTRLTVT.

This chain joins TRBV4-1 and TRBJ2-5; 12 bases are shared with TRBD2. There are 15 residues in the CDR3. The V gene's germline CDR1 is MGHRA and CDR2 YSYEKL. V trimming: 4 bases; J trimming: 5 bases; junction bases outside the gene matches: 5. The CDR3 nucleotides are TGCGCCAGCAGCCGCCCTAGCGGGAGGGCGGAGACCCAGTACTTC. It is translated as CASSRPSGRAETQYF.

The V call is TRBV7-2, the J call TRBJ2-7; D perhaps matches TRBD2 (6 bases). This CDR3 is built from 15 residues. Between the trimmed V and J ends, which lost 1 base and 1 base, there was a span of 11 bases. CDR1 is SGHTA, CDR2 FQGNSA, per germline. The CDR3 coding sequence is TGTGCCAGCAGCTTAGTTCGCGGGGTTTCCTACGAGCAGTACTTC. Amino acids: CASSLVRGVSYEQYF.

This rearrangement joins TRBV12-3 or TRBV12-4 to TRBJ2-2, with D maybe TRBD2 (5 bases). Trimming left V 5 bases short and J 5 bases short, with 9 bases between. The CDR3 sequence is 13 residues long. CDR3 residues: CASSPSRTGELFF. The CDR3, as DNA: TGTGCCAGCAGTCCTAGCAGGACCGGGGAGCTGTTTTTT.

The chain recombines TRBV3-1 (or the pseudogene TRBV3-2) with TRBJ1-2; D unresolved. This CDR3 has 11 residues. Germline assignment: CDR1 LGHDT and CDR2 YNNKEL (reference sequence). Deletions cut 9 bases from V and 7 bases from J, with 12 bases between. This CDR3 reads CASRGVRGYTF. In DNA form, the CDR3 reads TGTGCCAGTCGGGGTGTTCGTGGCTACACCTTC.

The chain combines TRBV2 with TRBJ2-5, with TRBD1 identical over 7 bases. The germline V gene has CDR1 SNHLY and CDR2 FYNNEI. V gave up 5 bases and J gave up 3 bases; unmatched junction bases: 15. This CDR3 has 17 amino acids. Here the CDR3 DNA reads TGTGCCAGCAGTCCAGAGATCCTAGACAGGGCCGAAGAGACCCAGTACTTC. It yields the protein CASSPEILDRAEETQYF.

V gene TRBV7-9 combines with J gene TRBJ1-2, with D perhaps TRBD1 (5 bases). V was clipped by 2 bases and J by 5 bases, with 12 bases between them. There are 14 residues in the CDR3. CDR1 SEHNR and CDR2 FQNEAQ come from the germline V gene (reference sequence). Here the CDR3 DNA reads TGTGCCAGCAGCTTAAGCCAGGGTGAATATGGCTACACCTTC. Translation: CASSLSQGEYGYTF.

The J gene is TRBJ2-7, the V gene TRBV6-5; no reliable D call. The CDR3 extends over 16 amino acids. Trimming took 0 bases from V and 1 from J, leaving 13 bases between them. Germline CDR1 reads MNHEY; CDR2 reads SVGAGI. In DNA form, the CDR3 reads TGTGCCAGCAGTTACTCGGTGCAGGAAGGTTCCTACGAGCAGTACTTC. Translating gives CASSYSVQEGSYEQYF.

The chain carries TRBV15 and TRBJ1-1; D gene uncertain. The CDR3 has 14 amino acids. V was pared by 1 base and J by 6 bases, with 12 bases between. Germline V gene sequence: CDR1 LNHNV, CDR2 YYDKDF (reference sequence). CDR3: CATSRAPEPSEAFF. The DNA for the CDR3 is TGTGCCACCAGCAGAGCTCCGGAGCCATCTGAAGCTTTCTTT.

The chain recombines TRBV3-1 (or the pseudogene TRBV3-2) with TRBJ2-2; 9 nucleotides line up with TRBD2. Germline V gene lookup returns CDR1 LGHDT and CDR2 YNNKEL (reference sequence). With V trimmed by 2 bases and J by 3 bases, 1 base remained unmatched. The CDR3 extends over 15 amino acids. The chain's CDR3 is CASSQRLADTGELFF. The DNA for the CDR3 is TGTGCCAGCAGCCAAAGACTAGCGGACACCGGGGAGCTGTTTTTT.

CDR3 residues: CASGTGSQPQHF. CDR3 nucleotide sequence: TGTGCCAGTGGGACAGGGAGTCAGCCCCAGCATTTT. The J gene is TRBJ1-5, the V gene TRBV27, with 9 bases lining up with TRBD1. The CDR3 contains 12 residues. Trimming removed 9 bases from V and 6 bases from J; junction bases left unmatched: 3. Germline V lookup: CDR1 MNHEY, CDR2 SMNVEV (reference sequence).

The chain has TRBV11-1 and TRBJ2-1, with TRBD2 as a possible D gene (5 bases). The CDR3 is 14 residues long. The germline CDR1 and CDR2 sequences are SGHAT and FQDESV (reference sequence). Deletions cut 4 bases from V and 6 bases from J, with 13 bases between. The CDR3 reads CASSSSAAGNEQFF. DNA for the CDR3: TGTGCCAGCAGCTCATCCGCGGCGGGCAATGAGCAGTTCTTC.